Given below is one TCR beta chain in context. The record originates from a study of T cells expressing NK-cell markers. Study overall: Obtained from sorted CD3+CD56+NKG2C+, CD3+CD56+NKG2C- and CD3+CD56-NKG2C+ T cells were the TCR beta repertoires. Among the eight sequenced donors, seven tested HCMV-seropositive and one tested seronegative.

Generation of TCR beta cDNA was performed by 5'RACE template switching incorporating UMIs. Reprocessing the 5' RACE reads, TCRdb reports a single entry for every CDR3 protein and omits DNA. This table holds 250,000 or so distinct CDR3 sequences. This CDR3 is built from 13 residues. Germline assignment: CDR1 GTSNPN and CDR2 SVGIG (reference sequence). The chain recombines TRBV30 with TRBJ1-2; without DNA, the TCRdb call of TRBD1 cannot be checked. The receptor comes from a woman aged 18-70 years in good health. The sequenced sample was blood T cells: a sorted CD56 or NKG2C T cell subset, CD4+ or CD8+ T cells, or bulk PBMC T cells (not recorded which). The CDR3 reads CAWRMTGNYGYTF.